This TCR beta chain is drawn from a study of blood T cell repertoires in COVID-19. Study as a whole: Italy, Spain and the United States were the sources of the convalescent and acute COVID-19 samples.

CDR1 and CDR2 (germline): LGHNA, YSLEER. V was trimmed by 4 bases and J by 3 bases, leaving 15 bases between them. This CDR3 spans 15 amino acids. TCRdb's table, derived via immunoSEQ multiplex PCR, lists solely in-frame clones and lacks some. The sample lists about 100,000 clones; roughly 87% were seen once. Sequencing used peripheral blood. The chain links TRBV4-3 to TRBJ1-2; no clear D. This clonotype originated in a young man in a cohort sampled during active COVID-19. The CDR3 spells CASSPEGGSDYGYTF. In nucleotides, the CDR3 is TGCGCCAGCAGCCCCGAAGGAGGGTCGGACTATGGCTACACCTTC.